The T cell receptor beta chain described here comes from a study of blood T cell repertoires in COVID-19. Study-wide background: Samples came from the United States, Italy and Spain, spanning acute and convalescent COVID-19. PBMCs, B-cell-depleted T cells, or T cells were the source of the cDNA or gDNA that made up the material.

Trimming cost V 1 base and J 4 bases, with 9 bases left between them. Germline lookup yields CDR1 KGHDR and CDR2 SFDVKD. CDR3 length equals 14 residues. As processed by the authors: Estimation of nucleated cell counts was performed using reference gene primer amplification. The assay was immunoSEQ multiplex PCR, and TCRdb's table has in-frame clones only and misses some. V, J and clone size derive from that table, while D and trimming were established from the DNA sequence. The table has 100,000 or so clones, roughly nine tenths seen once. This chain connects TRBV24-1 to TRBJ1-2; D not resolved. Sequenced: peripheral blood. The TCR comes from a man aged 55 to 70 with acute or convalescent COVID-19. CDR3 in DNA: TGTGCCACCAGTGATTTTACCGGTGGCTATGGCTACACCTTC. It translates to CATSDFTGGYGYTF.